This entry describes one T cell receptor (beta chain). These data belong to a study of blood T cell repertoires in COVID-19. Assay: immunoSEQ multiplex PCR; the TCRdb copy retains only in-frame clones and omits some. Here the sample spans roughly 200,000 clones, about four fifths being singletons. This CDR3 has 16 amino acids. Germline V gene lookup returns CDR1 KGHSH and CDR2 LQKENI. Trimming cost V 0 bases and J 5 bases, with 16 bases left between them. Sequenced input: PBMCs or T cells enriched from blood (not recorded which). The chain recombines TRBV18 with TRBJ1-1; D remains ambiguous. This clonotype was obtained from a woman in her forties or fifties who had been exposed to COVID-19. The CDR3 DNA follows: TGTGCCAGCTCACCACCTAGTTTTGGTGAAATAACTGAAGCTTTCTTT. It specifies CASSPPSFGEITEAFF.